This entry describes one TCR beta chain. Its antigen is unidentified. Investigators performed immunoSEQ version v3.0 at survey level. Sequencing used immunoSEQ multiplex PCR; TCRdb keeps in-frame clones, though not all of them. The sample contains about 28,000 clones, over 75% of which appear only once. These data come from a study of long-term antiretroviral therapy in people with HIV. Whole-study results and caveats: HIV repertoires spanned narrower CDR3 length ranges than controls.

The CDR3 extends over 16 amino acids. The ends were cut back, 3 bases at V and 4 bases at J, with 15 bases in the middle. Per germline, CDR1 SGHTA and CDR2 FQGNSA. The material sequenced was unsorted PBMCs, taken 2 years after starting antiretroviral therapy. The chain employs TRBV7-2 and TRBJ1-4; D not resolved. The TCR sequence derives from a man in his forties or fifties with HIV. The CDR3 nucleotides read TGTGCCAGCAGCTTGTCTGGGCCCCGAGTTAATGAAAAACTGTTTTTT. Its translation is CASSLSGPRVNEKLFF.